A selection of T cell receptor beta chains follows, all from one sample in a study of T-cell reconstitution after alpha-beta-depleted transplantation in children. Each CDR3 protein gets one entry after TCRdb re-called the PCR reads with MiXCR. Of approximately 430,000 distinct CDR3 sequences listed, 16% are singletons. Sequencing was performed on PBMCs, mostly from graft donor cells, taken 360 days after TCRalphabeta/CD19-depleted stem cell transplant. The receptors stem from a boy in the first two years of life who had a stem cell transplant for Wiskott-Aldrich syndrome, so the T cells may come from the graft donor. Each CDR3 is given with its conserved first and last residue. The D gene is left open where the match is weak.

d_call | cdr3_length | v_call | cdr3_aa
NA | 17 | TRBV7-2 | CASSFGRRKTNTGELFF
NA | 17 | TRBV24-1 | CATSDWRGASSYNEQFF
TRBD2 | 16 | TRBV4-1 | CASSQAPRGGNNEQFF
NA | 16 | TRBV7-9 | CASSLAWDFLADTQYF
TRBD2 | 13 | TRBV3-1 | CATGLAGVDEQFF
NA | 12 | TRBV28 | CASSVVYQPQHF
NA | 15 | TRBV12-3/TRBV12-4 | CASSFWAHSNQPQHF
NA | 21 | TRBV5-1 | CASSLARFGGGCRASYNEQFF
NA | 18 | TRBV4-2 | CASSPQGGPFSGANVLTF
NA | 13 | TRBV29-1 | CSVLQGGYTEAFF
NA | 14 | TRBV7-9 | CASSLQTYGETQYF
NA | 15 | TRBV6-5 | CASSYSRGYNSPLHF
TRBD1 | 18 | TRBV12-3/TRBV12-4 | CTCSLGWGTAQGTDTQYF
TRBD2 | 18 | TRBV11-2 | CASSFGRREGLRSYEQYF
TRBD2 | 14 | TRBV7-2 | CASSLDSRGSEQFF
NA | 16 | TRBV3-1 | CASSQEDSFQGYEQYF
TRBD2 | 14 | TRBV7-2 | CASSFPRGLAAQYF
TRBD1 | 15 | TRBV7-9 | CASHPPGGGNTEAFF
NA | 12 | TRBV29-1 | CSVGGEADTQYF
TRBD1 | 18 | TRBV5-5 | CASSLWGQGAWAKNIQYF
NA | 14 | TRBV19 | CASSIAATGNEQYF
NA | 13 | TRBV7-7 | CASSSGMDQPQHF
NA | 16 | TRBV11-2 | CASSFRPGKGTNEQYF
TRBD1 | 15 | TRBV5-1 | CASSGKGTGFYGYTF
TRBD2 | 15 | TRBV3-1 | CASSQDRSGSNEQFF
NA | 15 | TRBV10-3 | CAISESSRNNEKLFF
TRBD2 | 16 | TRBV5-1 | CASSLAKTSVYNEQFF
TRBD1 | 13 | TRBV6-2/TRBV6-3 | CASSYGTGIEQYF
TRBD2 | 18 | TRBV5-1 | CASSPRTSGGVYQETQYF
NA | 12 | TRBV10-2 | CASKDFNQPQHF
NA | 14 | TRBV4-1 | CASSRRALTGELFF
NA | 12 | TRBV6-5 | CASSHGGGEQYF
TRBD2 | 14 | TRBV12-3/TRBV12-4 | CASSWTSGRDTQYF
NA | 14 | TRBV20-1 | CSARGISPKNIQYF
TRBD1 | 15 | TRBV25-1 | CASSLGDRRLGEQYF
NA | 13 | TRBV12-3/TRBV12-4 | CASRWGLQETQYF
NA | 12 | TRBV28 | CASSFLGQPQHF
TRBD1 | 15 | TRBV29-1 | CSVECGTGENQPQHF
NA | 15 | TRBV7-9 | CASSLGPRGTEELFF
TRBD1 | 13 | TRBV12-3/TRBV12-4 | CASADRGNEKLFF
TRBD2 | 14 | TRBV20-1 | CSAEEGLATYEQYF
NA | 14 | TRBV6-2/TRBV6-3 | CASSYRRENYEQYF
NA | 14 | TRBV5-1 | CASKGSPDNSPLHF
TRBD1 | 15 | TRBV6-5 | CASSYGGTGVFIQYF
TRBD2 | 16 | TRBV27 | CASSPTWTSGTDTQYF
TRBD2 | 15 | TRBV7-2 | CASSSLAGGLYEQYF
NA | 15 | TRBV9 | CASSVGPDTTDTQYF
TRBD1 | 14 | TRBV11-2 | CASSPGGTNQPQHF
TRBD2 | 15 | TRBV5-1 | CASSFNGRAYNEQFF
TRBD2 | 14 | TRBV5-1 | CASSQGLAGTEQFF
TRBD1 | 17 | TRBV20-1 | CSAGGQGPTNRAYEQYF
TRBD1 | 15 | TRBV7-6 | CASSFLTGVNTEAFF
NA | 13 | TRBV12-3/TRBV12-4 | CASSLKGYQPQHF
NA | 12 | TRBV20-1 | CSARGGWAEQYF
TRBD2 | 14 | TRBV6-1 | CASRGLAGGPGQYF
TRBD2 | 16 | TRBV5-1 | CASSLTIAGFTDTQYF
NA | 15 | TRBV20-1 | CSYRQSYSSTDTQYF
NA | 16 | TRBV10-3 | CAISVGRTGEGDTQYF
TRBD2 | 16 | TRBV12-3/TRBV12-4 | CASSSGTGLAYNEQFF
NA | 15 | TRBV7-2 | CASSLAFQKLDTQYF